This TCR beta chain appears in the sequencing data of a study of blood T cell repertoires in COVID-19. The wider study: Italy, Spain and the United States were the sources of the convalescent and acute COVID-19 samples. Nucleic acid was either cDNA or gDNA, and it came from T cells, B-cell-depleted T cells, or PBMCs.

Per the germline V gene, CDR1 is LGHDT and CDR2 is YNNKEL (reference sequence). V lost 0 bases and J 0 bases, leaving 10 bases between the germline ends. This CDR3 is 16 amino acids long. Clones were read by immunoSEQ multiplex PCR, and TCRdb kept only the in-frame ones, dropping some. The sample includes about 270,000 clones, roughly nine tenths seen only once; the top ten take approximately 12%. This clonotype was sampled from a woman aged 30 to 39 with COVID-19, enrolled during active disease. Sample: peripheral blood. The chain is built from TRBV3-1 (or the pseudogene TRBV3-2) and TRBJ2-3; D may be TRBD2 (6 bases). The CDR3 sequence is CASSQDGGISTDTQYF. The CDR3 DNA reads as TGTGCCAGCAGCCAAGATGGGGGGATCAGCACAGATACGCAGTATTTT.